A single sample is the source of the 30 T cell receptor beta chains below, sequenced in a study of T cells in Graves' hyperthyroidism and ophthalmopathy. Amplified regions were TCR beta CDR3 sequences from RNA transcripts. The study used the HTBI primer set for a first-round RT-PCR of the TCR CDR3. One entry per CDR3 protein, called by TCRdb with MiXCR from the multiplex PCR reads. Among about 600,000 distinct CDR3 sequences listed, around 16% were seen once. The sequenced material came from blood. These TCRs come from a woman aged 35 to 49 with Graves' ophthalmopathy.

V is TRBV20-1 and J is TRBJ2-7; D ambiguous. The CDR3 totals 15 residues. CDR1 DFQATT and CDR2 SNEGSKA come from the germline V gene (reference sequence). Trimming pared 3 bases from V and 0 bases from J, leaving 15 bases between. The CDR3 nucleotides read TGCAGTGCTAGTGGAGCCTTACCGTCCTCCTACGAGCAGTACTTC. This sequence encodes CSASGALPSSYEQYF.

The genes are TRBV30 and TRBJ2-3, with 11 bases identical to TRBD2. The CDR3 covers 18 residues. CDR1 and CDR2 (germline): GTSNPN, SVGIG (reference sequence). V was clipped by 3 bases and J by 0 bases; unmatched bases: 11. In nucleotides, the CDR3 is TGTGCCTGGAGGGCGGGATTTAGACTAGCGGGGAGCACAGATACGCAGTATTTT. This codes for CAWRAGFRLAGSTDTQYF.

This clonotype was observed many times. The rearrangement joins TRBV7-9 to TRBJ2-1, with 7 bases aligning to TRBD2. CDR1 is SEHNR and CDR2 is FQNEAQ in the germline V gene (reference sequence). The V and J ends lost 3 bases and 4 bases, in that order; junction bases with no gene match: 6. This CDR3 is 15 amino acids long. The CDR3 reads CASSFTAGTYNEQFF. Here the CDR3 DNA reads TGTGCCAGCAGCTTCACAGCGGGGACTTACAATGAGCAGTTCTTC.

This clonotype was observed a few times. The chain joins TRBV10-3 to TRBJ2-7, with TRBD2 identical over 8 bases. Germline assignment: CDR1 ENHRY and CDR2 SYGVKD. The CDR3 consists of 14 residues. Germline trimming cut 10 bases from V and 4 bases from J; bases unmatched to any gene: 12. CDR3 bases: TGTGCCACCTGGACGGATAGCGGGAATTACGAGCAGTACTTC. It translates to CATWTDSGNYEQYF.

This clonotype was seen many times. The genes are TRBV27 and TRBJ1-3; no firm D call. Trimming cost V 6 bases and J 0 bases, with 12 bases left between them. The CDR3 is 15 amino acids. The germline V gene has CDR1 MNHEY and CDR2 SMNVEV (reference sequence). The CDR3 here is CASSLDGFSGNTIYF. Here the CDR3 DNA reads TGTGCCAGCAGCTTGGACGGATTCTCTGGAAACACCATATATTTT.

This clonotype was observed a handful of times. V and J are TRBV20-1 and TRBJ1-4; TRBD1 is a possible D gene (6 bases). Germline V gene data show CDR1 as DFQATT and CDR2 as SNEGSKA (reference sequence). CDR3 length: 11 residues. The CDR3 loop is CSGGHHEKLFF. The CDR3 DNA reads as TGCAGCGGGGGGCATCATGAAAAACTGTTTTTT.

This chain links TRBV6-5 with TRBJ2-2, with TRBD1 identical over 9 bases. The germline gives CDR1 MNHEY, CDR2 SVGAGI. The CDR3 sequence is 16 residues long. The ends lost 4 bases at V and 8 bases at J; junction bases unmatched: 11. CDR3 amino acids: CASSFPGQGDPGELFF. In nucleotides, the CDR3 is TGTGCCAGCAGTTTCCCGGGACAGGGTGATCCGGGGGAGCTGTTTTTT.

Ten or more counts support this clonotype. V is TRBV6-1 and J is TRBJ2-2; 13 nucleotides match TRBD2. V lost 5 bases and J lost 5; bases outside the gene matches: 5. The CDR3 contains 16 residues. Germline V gives CDR1 MNHNS, CDR2 SASEGT. Written as DNA, the CDR3 is TGTGCCAGCAGTCGGACTAGCGGGGGCCCGACCGGGGAGCTGTTTTTT. As protein: CASSRTSGGPTGELFF.

The chain uses TRBV2 and TRBJ2-6; D might be TRBD1 (6 bases). The CDR3 is made up of 15 amino acids. Germline CDR1 SNHLY, CDR2 FYNNEI. With 3 bases removed from V and 2 bases from J, the gap between germline ends came to 8 bases. The DNA of the CDR3 is TGTGCCAGCAGTGACAACAGGGCTGGGGCCAACGTCCTGACTTTC. It encodes CASSDNRAGANVLTF.

This clonotype was picked up many times. The gene calls are TRBV11-2 and TRBJ2-7; TRBD2 aligns across 12 bases. This CDR3 spans 15 amino acids. With 5 bases clipped from V and 6 bases from J, the junction kept 8 bases outside the gene matches. Germline V gene lookup returns CDR1 SGHAT and CDR2 FQNNGV. Written as DNA, the CDR3 is TGTGCCAGCAGCACAGGACTAGCGGGAATAGGCGAGCAGTACTTC. Translating gives CASSTGLAGIGEQYF.

The chain carries TRBV20-1 and TRBJ2-1; 7 positions match TRBD2. The germline V gene has CDR1 DFQATT and CDR2 SNEGSKA (reference sequence). The junction had 15 bases not matched to a gene; V was cut back by 1 base and J by 0 bases. The length of the CDR3 is 19 residues. The CDR3, as DNA: TGCAGTGCTAGAGGTCAGCGGGGCGAACTCTGGAGCTCCTACAATGAGCAGTTCTTC. It yields the protein CSARGQRGELWSSYNEQFF.

This clonotype was seen at least ten times. The rearrangement links TRBV30 to TRBJ1-1; tentative D call: TRBD1 (6 bases). Germline CDR1 is GTSNPN and CDR2 is SVGIG (reference sequence). Trimming took 1 base from V and 5 from J, leaving 11 bases between them. The CDR3 runs 13 residues. CDR3 in amino acids: CAWSALQGTEAFF. The CDR3 coding sequence is TGTGCCTGGAGTGCCTTACAGGGAACTGAAGCTTTCTTT.

The CDR3 coding sequence is TGCAGCGTTGATCCCAGGGGGCAGGTCGAGACCCAGTACTTC. It specifies CSVDPRGQVETQYF. V usage is TRBV29-1 and J usage is TRBJ2-5; 8 nucleotides match TRBD1. The CDR3 spans 14 residues. Trimming at V came to 3 bases and at J to 5 bases, leaving 8 bases not matched to a gene. Germline loops: CDR1 SQVTM, CDR2 ANQGSEA.

This clonotype was seen a handful of times. The V call is TRBV25-1, the J call TRBJ2-5; 13 positions agree with TRBD2. The germline CDR1 and CDR2 sequences are MGHDK and SYGVNS. CDR3 length: 16 residues. V lost 3 bases to trimming and J lost 1 base; unmatched junction nucleotides: 2. The CDR3 here is CASSETSGGPQETQYF. CDR3 in DNA: TGTGCCAGCAGTGAGACTAGCGGGGGGCCCCAAGAGACCCAGTACTTC.

This clonotype has only a few counts. V usage is TRBV6-1 and J usage is TRBJ2-2; tentative D call: TRBD2 (5 bases). This CDR3 contains 19 residues. V was trimmed by 4 bases and J by 1 base, leaving 22 bases between them. The germline CDR1 and CDR2 sequences are MNHNS and SASEGT. DNA for the CDR3: TGTGCCAGCAGTGGCTACCTTTCCGGAGGAGTAAAGAACACCGGGGAGCTGTTTTTT. This codes for CASSGYLSGGVKNTGELFF.

This clonotype occurred many times. The chain links TRBV2 to TRBJ1-3; D not resolved. The CDR3 has 13 amino acids. The V gene's germline CDR1 is SNHLY and CDR2 FYNNEI. Trimming pared 1 base from V and 2 bases from J, leaving 3 bases between. The CDR3 loop reads CASSEGPGNTIYF. Written as DNA, the CDR3 is TGTGCCAGCAGTGAAGGGCCTGGAAACACCATATATTTT.

This clonotype appeared many times. V usage is TRBV11-2 and J usage is TRBJ2-7; 8 bases fit TRBD2. V lost 5 bases, J lost 7 bases, and 7 bases stayed unmatched. This CDR3 spans 13 amino acids. Per germline, CDR1 SGHAT and CDR2 FQNNGV. The CDR3 bases are TGTGCCAGCAGCACGGGACTAGTAGGAGAGCAGTACTTC. Its translation: CASSTGLVGEQYF.

About this clonotype: A much larger clonotype is one base distant, so this may be a read error. V and J are TRBV30 and TRBJ2-2, with 7 bases fitting TRBD2. This CDR3 has 15 residues. CDR1 and CDR2 (germline): GTSNPN, SVGIG (reference sequence). The DNA of the CDR3 is TGTGCCCGGAGCGATGGGGCGGGGGACACCGGGGAGCTGTTTTTT. Protein sequence: CARSDGAGDTGELFF.

The rearrangement joins TRBV5-5 to TRBJ2-6, with D tentatively TRBD1 (6 bases). Trimming took off 7 bases at V and 0 bases at J, with 11 bases between the two ends. This CDR3 has 15 amino acids. Germline assignment: CDR1 SGHKS and CDR2 YYEKEE (reference sequence). In DNA, the CDR3 is TGTGCCAGCGGGACATTCAGCTCTGGGGCCAACGTCCTGACTTTC. Protein: CASGTFSSGANVLTF.

The chain employs TRBV7-3 and TRBJ1-2; D is unresolved. The CDR3 runs 13 residues. The germline V and J ends were trimmed by 5 bases and 4 bases, with 11 bases remaining between them. Germline V CDR1 and CDR2: SGHTA, FQGTGA. The CDR3 spells CASSPRRGYGYTF. The CDR3 DNA sequence: TGTGCCAGCAGCCCCCGGAGAGGCTATGGCTACACCTTC.

The sample holds a few counts of this clonotype. V gene TRBV6-1 combines with J gene TRBJ2-4; the D call may be TRBD1 or TRBD2 (5 bases each). The germline V gene has CDR1 MNHNS and CDR2 SASEGT. Trimming cost V 2 bases and J 13 bases, with 18 bases left between them. CDR3 length: 14 amino acids. CDR3 loop: CASSERGTWSTQYF. As DNA, the CDR3 is TGTGCCAGCAGTGAAAGAGGGACGTGGAGCACGCAGTACTTC.

In its sample, this clonotype was seen many times. The V and J genes are TRBV28 and TRBJ2-4, with 8 nucleotides matching TRBD2. The junction had 7 bases not matched to a gene; V was cut back by 5 bases and J by 4 bases. Per germline, CDR1 MDHEN and CDR2 SYDVKM. This CDR3 contains 15 residues. The CDR3 nucleotides read TGTGCCAGCAGTGCCGGGTCGGGGGGGAAAAACATTCAGTACTTC. Protein sequence: CASSAGSGGKNIQYF.

This clonotype was seen a handful of times. The junction departs from germline at one end; a sequencing error may be responsible. The rearrangement links TRBV2 to TRBJ2-7, with 14 nucleotides matching TRBD2. Germline V gene sequence: CDR1 SNHLY, CDR2 FYNNEI. The length of the CDR3 is 18 residues. In DNA, the CDR3 is TGTGCCGGCAGCAGACGCGGACTAGCGGGAGGAAAGTACAACGAGCAGTACTTC. Its protein is CAGSRRGLAGGKYNEQYF. The entire variable domain, with the rest obtained from reference TRBV2 and TRBJ2-7, is as follows: EPEVTQTPSHQVTQMGQEVILRCVPISNHLYFYWYRQILGQKVEFLVSFYNNEISEKSEIFDDQFSVERPDGSNFTLKIRSTKLEDSAMYFCAGSRRGLAGGKYNEQYFGPGTRLTVT.

This chain joins TRBV7-2 and TRBJ2-6, with TRBD2 identical over 9 bases. In germline, CDR1 is SGHTA, CDR2 FQGNSA. V was clipped by 6 bases and J by 0 bases; unmatched bases: 6. This CDR3 comprises 17 residues. The CDR3 sequence is CASSFTSGYSGANVLTF. DNA of the CDR3: TGTGCCAGCAGTTTTACTAGCGGGTACTCTGGGGCCAACGTCCTGACTTTC.

This clonotype was observed a few times. The chain uses TRBV6-1 and TRBJ1-2; D unresolved. The germline CDR1 and CDR2 sequences are MNHNS and SASEGT. The length of the CDR3 is 14 residues. Between the trimmed V and J ends, which lost 2 bases and 1 base, there was a span of 8 bases. CDR3 DNA sequence: TGTGCCAGCAGTGAACAAAGGTTTAACTATGGCTACACCTTC. Its translation is CASSEQRFNYGYTF.

This chain uses TRBV29-1 with TRBJ1-2; D is unresolved. V was shortened by 5 bases and J by 6 bases, with 13 bases between the two germline ends. The CDR3 is made up of 12 amino acids. CDR1 is SQVTM and CDR2 is ANQGSEA in the germline V gene. The CDR3 sequence is CSVQRGSDGYTF. DNA for the CDR3: TGCAGCGTTCAACGAGGCAGCGATGGCTACACCTTC.

This clonotype was observed at least ten times. The chain carries TRBV2 and TRBJ2-7; 9 positions match TRBD1. Per germline, CDR1 SNHLY and CDR2 FYNNEI. This CDR3 region has 14 residues. Trimming removed 10 bases from V and 5 bases from J; junction bases left unmatched: 12. For the CDR3, the DNA is TGTGCCAACGCACAGGGGGCGCGGATAAACGAGCAGTACTTC. This encodes CANAQGARINEQYF. Full variable domain (outside the CDR3, taken from reference TRBV2 and TRBJ2-7): EPEVTQTPSHQVTQMGQEVILRCVPISNHLYFYWYRQILGQKVEFLVSFYNNEISEKSEIFDDQFSVERPDGSNFTLKIRSTKLEDSAMYFCANAQGARINEQYFGPGTRLTVT.

This clonotype occurred many times. The chain employs TRBV2 and TRBJ2-3; the D gene is possibly TRBD2 (5 bases). V was cut by 2 bases and J by 7 bases, with 7 bases left in between. The CDR3 totals 12 residues. Germline values: CDR1 SNHLY, CDR2 FYNNEI. CDR3 bases: TGTGCCAGCAGTGAACAGGACTATACGCAGTATTTT. Protein product: CASSEQDYTQYF.

This clonotype was detected ten times or more. The V call is TRBV5-1, the J call TRBJ1-2; no firm D call. Trimming cost V 3 bases and J 6 bases, with 15 bases left between them. CDR1 is SGHRS and CDR2 is YFSETQ in the germline V gene. The length of the CDR3 is 14 residues. The DNA of the CDR3 is TGCGCCAGCAGCTCTGGAATGGGTTTTGATGGCTACACCTTC. Amino acid sequence: CASSSGMGFDGYTF.

Ten or more counts support this clonotype. The chain has TRBV12-3 or TRBV12-4 and TRBJ1-1, with D hard to call. The CDR3 is 12 residues long. V lost 8 bases, J lost 1 base, and 8 bases lay in between. CDR3 residues: CASSHSNTEAFF. For the CDR3, the DNA is TGTGCCAGCTCACACTCGAACACTGAAGCTTTCTTT.